This T cell receptor (beta chain) was observed in a study of T-cell memory formation after mild COVID-19. Turning to the study itself: The two donors had largely donor-specific TCR clusters.

With constant-segment primers, 5'RACE yielded cDNA libraries of TCR alpha and TCR beta that carried sample barcodes and UMIs. TCRdb re-analysed the 5' RACE reads in MiXCR, keeping a single row per CDR3 protein. This sample has 340,000 or so distinct CDR3 sequences; 10% to 15% occur once, and the top ten carry around a fifth. This clonotype came up a few times. CDR1 is MDHEN, CDR2 SYDVKM, per germline. The CDR3 length is 12 residues. V was cut by 7 bases and J by 1 base, with 8 bases left in between. The sequenced sample was PBMCs or a T cell subset sorted from them (not recorded which). This TCR was recovered from a young man who had mild COVID-19 (a few samples of this study predate the infection). Cell type and time point are not known. V usage is TRBV28 and J usage is TRBJ2-7; D possibly corresponds to TRBD2 (5 bases). CDR3 sequence (DNA): TGTGCCAGCACCCGAGGGTCCTACGAGCAGTACGTC. Amino acid sequence: CASTRGSYEQYV.